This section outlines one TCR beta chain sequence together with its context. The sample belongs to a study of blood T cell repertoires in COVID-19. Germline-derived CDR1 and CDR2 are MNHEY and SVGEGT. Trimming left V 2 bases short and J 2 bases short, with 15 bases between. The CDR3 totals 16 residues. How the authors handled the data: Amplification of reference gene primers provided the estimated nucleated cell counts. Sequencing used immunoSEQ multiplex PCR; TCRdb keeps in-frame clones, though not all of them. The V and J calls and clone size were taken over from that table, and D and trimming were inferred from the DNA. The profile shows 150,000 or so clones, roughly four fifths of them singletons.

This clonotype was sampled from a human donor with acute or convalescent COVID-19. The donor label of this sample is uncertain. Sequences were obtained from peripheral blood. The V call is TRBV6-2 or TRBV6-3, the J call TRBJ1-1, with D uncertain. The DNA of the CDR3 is TGTGCCAGCAGTTACCCCCGGGCAGGACTAAACACTGAAGCTTTCTTT. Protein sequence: CASSYPRAGLNTEAFF.